A single T cell receptor beta chain is shown here with its context. This entry belongs to a study of siplizumab effects on memory and regulatory T cells. The assay was immunoSEQ multiplex PCR, and TCRdb's table has in-frame clones only and misses some. The table includes about 100,000 clones, about 91% detected once. V lost 6 bases, J lost 8 bases, and 9 bases stayed unmatched. There are 16 residues in the CDR3. Germline CDR1 SEHNR, CDR2 FQNEAQ (reference sequence). The clonotype was recovered from a human donor in good health. The genes are TRBV7-9 and TRBJ2-1; 14 positions agree with TRBD2. The sample was Tregs sorted from blood. The CDR3 loop reads CASSLGTSGGLDEQFF. Here the CDR3 DNA reads TGTGCCAGCAGTCTTGGGACTAGCGGGGGTTTGGATGAGCAGTTCTTC.